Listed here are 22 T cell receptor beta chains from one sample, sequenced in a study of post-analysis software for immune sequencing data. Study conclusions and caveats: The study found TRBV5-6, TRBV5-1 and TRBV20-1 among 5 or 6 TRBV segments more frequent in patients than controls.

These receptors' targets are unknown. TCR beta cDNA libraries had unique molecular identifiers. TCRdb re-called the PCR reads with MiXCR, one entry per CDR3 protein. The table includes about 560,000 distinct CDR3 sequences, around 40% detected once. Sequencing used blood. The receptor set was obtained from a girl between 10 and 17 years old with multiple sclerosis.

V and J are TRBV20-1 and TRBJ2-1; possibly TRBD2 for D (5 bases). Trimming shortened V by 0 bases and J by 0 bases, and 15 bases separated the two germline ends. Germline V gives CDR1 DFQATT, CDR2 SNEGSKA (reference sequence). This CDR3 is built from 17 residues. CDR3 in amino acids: CSARDASSLNSYNEQFF. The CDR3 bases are TGCAGTGCTAGAGATGCGTCTAGCCTGAACTCCTACAATGAGCAGTTCTTC.

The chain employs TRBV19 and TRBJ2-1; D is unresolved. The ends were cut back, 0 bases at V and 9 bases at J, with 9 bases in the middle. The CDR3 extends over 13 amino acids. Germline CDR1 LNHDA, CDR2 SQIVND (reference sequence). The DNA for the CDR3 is TGTGCCAGTAGTATAGATATTCCGACTGAGCAGTTCTTC. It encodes CASSIDIPTEQFF. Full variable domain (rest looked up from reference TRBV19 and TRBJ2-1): DGGITQSPKYLFRKEGQNVTLSCEQNLNHDAMYWYRQDPGQGLRLIYYSQIVNDFQKGDIAEGYSVSREKKESFPLTVTSAQKNPTAFYLCASSIDIPTEQFFGPGTRLTVL.

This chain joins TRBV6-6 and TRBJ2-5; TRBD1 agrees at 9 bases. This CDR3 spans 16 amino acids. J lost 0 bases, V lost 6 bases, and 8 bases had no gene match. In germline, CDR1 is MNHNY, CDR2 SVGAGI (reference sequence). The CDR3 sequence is CASRPDRDRDQETQYF. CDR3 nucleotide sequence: TGTGCCAGCAGACCCGACCGGGACAGGGACCAAGAGACCCAGTACTTC.

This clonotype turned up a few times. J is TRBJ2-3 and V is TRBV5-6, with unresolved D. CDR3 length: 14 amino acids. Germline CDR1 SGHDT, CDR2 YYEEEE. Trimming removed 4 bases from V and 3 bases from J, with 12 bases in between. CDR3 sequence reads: CASSQQDTTDTQYF. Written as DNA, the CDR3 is TGTGCCAGCAGCCAACAAGACACTACAGATACGCAGTATTTT. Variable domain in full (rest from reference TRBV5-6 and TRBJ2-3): DAGVTQSPTHLIKTRGQQVTLRCSPKSGHDTVSWYQQALGQGPQFIFQYYEEEERQRGNFPDRFSGHQFPNYSSELNVNALLLGDSALYLCASSQQDTTDTQYFGPGTRLTVL.

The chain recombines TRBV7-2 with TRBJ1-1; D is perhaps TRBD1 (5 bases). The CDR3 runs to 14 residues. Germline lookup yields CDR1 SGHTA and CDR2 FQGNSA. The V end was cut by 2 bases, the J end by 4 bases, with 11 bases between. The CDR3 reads CASSLYQGGTEAFF. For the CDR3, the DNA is TGTGCCAGCAGCTTATATCAGGGAGGCACTGAAGCTTTCTTT.

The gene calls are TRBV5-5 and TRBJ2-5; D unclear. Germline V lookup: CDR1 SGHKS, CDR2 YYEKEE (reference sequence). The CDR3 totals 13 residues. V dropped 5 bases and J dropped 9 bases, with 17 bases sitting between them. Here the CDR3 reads CASSPGSPSSQYF. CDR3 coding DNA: TGTGCCAGCAGTCCCGGGTCTCCCTCGTCCCAGTACTTC.

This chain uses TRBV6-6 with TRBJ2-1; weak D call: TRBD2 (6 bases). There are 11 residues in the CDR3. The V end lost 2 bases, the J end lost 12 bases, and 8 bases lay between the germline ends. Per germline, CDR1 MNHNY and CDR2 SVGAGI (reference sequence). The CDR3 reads CASSYASAQFF. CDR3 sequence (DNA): TGTGCCAGCAGTTACGCTAGCGCGCAGTTCTTC.

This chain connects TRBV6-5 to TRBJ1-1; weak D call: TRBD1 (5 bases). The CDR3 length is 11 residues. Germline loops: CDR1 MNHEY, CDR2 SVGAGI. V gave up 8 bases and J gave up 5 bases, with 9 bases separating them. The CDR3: CASHRFTEAFF. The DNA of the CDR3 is TGTGCCAGCCACAGGTTTACTGAAGCTTTCTTT.

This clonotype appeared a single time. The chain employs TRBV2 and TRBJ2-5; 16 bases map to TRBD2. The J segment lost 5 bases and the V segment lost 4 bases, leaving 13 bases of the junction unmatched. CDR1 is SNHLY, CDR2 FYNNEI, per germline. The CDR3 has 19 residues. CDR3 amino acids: CASSVGRGLAGGPWETQYF. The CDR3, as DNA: TGTGCCAGCAGTGTGGGCAGGGGACTAGCGGGGGGGCCATGGGAGACCCAGTACTTC.

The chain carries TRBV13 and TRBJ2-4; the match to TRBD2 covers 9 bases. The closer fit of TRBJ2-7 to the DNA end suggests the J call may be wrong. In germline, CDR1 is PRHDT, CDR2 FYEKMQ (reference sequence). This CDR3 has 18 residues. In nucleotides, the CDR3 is TGTGCCAGCAGCTTAGATGGGGGTCGGCTAGCGGGAACCCACGAGCAGTACTTC. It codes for CASSLDGGRLAGTHEQYF.

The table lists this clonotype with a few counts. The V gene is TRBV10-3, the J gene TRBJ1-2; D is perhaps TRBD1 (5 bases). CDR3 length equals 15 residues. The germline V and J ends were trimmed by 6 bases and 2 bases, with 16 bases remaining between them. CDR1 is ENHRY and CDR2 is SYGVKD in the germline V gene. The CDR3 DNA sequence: TGTGCCATCAGCCCAGCCCCGAGACAGAACTATGGCTACACCTTC. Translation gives CAISPAPRQNYGYTF.

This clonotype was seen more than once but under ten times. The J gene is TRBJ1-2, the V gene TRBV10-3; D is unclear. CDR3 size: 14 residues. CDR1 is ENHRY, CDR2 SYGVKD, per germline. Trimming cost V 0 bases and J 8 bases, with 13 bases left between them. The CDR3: CAISESISRPGYTF. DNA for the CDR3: TGTGCCATCAGTGAGTCTATCTCTCGGCCGGGCTACACCTTC.

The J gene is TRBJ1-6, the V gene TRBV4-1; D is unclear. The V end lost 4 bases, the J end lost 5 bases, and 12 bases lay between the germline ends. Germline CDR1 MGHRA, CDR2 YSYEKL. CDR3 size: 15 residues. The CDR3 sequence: CASSRLTTNNSPLHF. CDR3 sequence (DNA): TGCGCCAGCAGCCGACTAACGACGAATAATTCACCCCTCCACTTT.

The DNA of the CDR3 is TGCAGCGTTCTCCCAGGGGGACTTCTAGAGACCCAGTACTTC. This gives the protein CSVLPGGLLETQYF. The V gene is TRBV29-1, the J gene TRBJ2-7; perhaps TRBD1 as D (7 bases). The J call may be faulty, since TRBJ2-5 better matches the DNA end. The CDR3 has 14 residues. Germline V lookup: CDR1 SQVTM, CDR2 ANQGSEA.

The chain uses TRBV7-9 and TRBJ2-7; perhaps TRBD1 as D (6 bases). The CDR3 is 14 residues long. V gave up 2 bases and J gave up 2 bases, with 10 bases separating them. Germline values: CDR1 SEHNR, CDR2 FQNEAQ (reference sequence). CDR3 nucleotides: TGTGCCAGCAGCTTATCCCCAGGGGCCTACGAGCAGTACTTC. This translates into CASSLSPGAYEQYF.

The DNA of the CDR3 is TGCGCCAGCAGCTTGGATAACCGCAGGGCTAAAGAGACCCAGTACTTC. Its translation is CASSLDNRRAKETQYF. This chain connects TRBV5-1 to TRBJ2-5; possible D gene TRBD1, 5 bases. Trimming removed 0 bases from V and 3 bases from J, with 15 bases in between. CDR1 is SGHRS and CDR2 is YFSETQ in the germline V gene. The CDR3 contains 16 residues.

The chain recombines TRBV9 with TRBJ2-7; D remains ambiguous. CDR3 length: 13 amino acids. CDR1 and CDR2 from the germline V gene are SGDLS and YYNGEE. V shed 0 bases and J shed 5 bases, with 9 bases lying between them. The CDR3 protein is CASSVGLFDEQYF. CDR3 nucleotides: TGTGCCAGCAGCGTAGGGCTTTTCGACGAGCAGTACTTC.

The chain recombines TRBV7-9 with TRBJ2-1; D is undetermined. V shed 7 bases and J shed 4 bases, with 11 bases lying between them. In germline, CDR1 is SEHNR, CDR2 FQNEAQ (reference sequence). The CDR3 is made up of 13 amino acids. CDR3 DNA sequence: TGTGCCAGCAAGAAGGGTGATTACAATGAGCAGTTCTTC. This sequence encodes CASKKGDYNEQFF.

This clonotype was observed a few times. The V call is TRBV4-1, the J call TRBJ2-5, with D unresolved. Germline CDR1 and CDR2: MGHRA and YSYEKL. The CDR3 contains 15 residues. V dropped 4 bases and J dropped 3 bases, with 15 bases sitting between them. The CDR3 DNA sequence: TGCGCCAGCAGCCCAAGCTACGGCTTTGAAGAGACCCAGTACTTC. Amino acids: CASSPSYGFEETQYF.

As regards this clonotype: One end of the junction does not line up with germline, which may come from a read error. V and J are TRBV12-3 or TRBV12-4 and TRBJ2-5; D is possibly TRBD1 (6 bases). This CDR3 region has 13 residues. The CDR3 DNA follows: TGTGCCGGCAGACTGGACAGCCAAGAGACCCAGTACTTC. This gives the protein CAGRLDSQETQYF.

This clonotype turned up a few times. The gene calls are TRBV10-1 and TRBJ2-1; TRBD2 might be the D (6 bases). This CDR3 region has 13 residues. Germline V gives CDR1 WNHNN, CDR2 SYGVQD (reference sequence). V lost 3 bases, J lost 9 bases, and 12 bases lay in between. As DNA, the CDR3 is TGCGCCAGCAGTGACCAGCGGGTGAGTGAGCAGTTCTTC. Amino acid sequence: CASSDQRVSEQFF.

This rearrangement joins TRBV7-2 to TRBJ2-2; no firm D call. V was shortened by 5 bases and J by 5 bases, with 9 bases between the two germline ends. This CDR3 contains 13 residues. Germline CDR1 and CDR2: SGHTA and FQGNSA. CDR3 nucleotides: TGTGCCAGCAGCGACGGCCCAACCGGGGAGCTGTTTTTT. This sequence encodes CASSDGPTGELFF.